This T cell receptor (beta chain) was documented in a study of blood T cell repertoires in COVID-19 (dated by TCRdb to the early 2020s). As for the study more broadly: The collaborator samples originated in the United States, Italy and Spain and spanned the acute and convalescent phases of COVID-19. The material from the prospective study consisted of cDNA or gDNA derived from T cells, B-cell-depleted T cells, or PBMCs. Deeply sampled blood TCRbeta repertoires from subjects exposed to, actively infected with, or recovered from COVID-19 were included in the dataset. A freely available public database, intended as a resource for researchers studying the immune response to SARS-CoV-2, is where the repertoires were released. The samples were drawn from two sources: the first 160 participants of the ongoing ImmuneRACE study, and some 1,300 subjects contributed by 6 global collaborators. Sample metadata almost always included a de-identified subject ID, COVID-19 status, age in years and sex. Where HLA class I and class II types were available, the types were taken from metadata supplied by the sample provider, not from assay-based typing.

What the work shows at the level of the full study, not this receptor alone: How much clinical and demographic metadata was included differed by source and by participant, and the metadata was provided uncurated.

In Seattle, one collaborating source enrolled patients while the infection was active and tracked those patients longitudinally over the course of disease. Collaborating institutions collected whole blood in K2EDTA tubes following their own protocols. Collaborator samples were shipped for TCRbeta analysis as frozen whole blood, isolated PBMCs, or DNA extracted from either sample type. TCRbeta CDR3 regions were amplified from genomic DNA using the immunoSEQ Assay, a bias-controlled multiplex PCR. Under the source paper's analysis protocol: The number of nucleated cells in each sample was estimated by amplification of reference gene primers within the assay. To quantify the absolute abundance of each unique TCRbeta CDR3 rearrangement, sequence reads were collapsed and filtered. Productive Simpson clonality was computed per sample as the square root of Simpson's diversity index over productive rearrangements. TCRdb took this table from immuneACCESS and kept in-frame rearrangements with V and J called. Such tables lack part of the clones; where checked against another copy, unresolved V genes explain under half of the gap, and the rest is unexplained. From that table come the V and J calls and clone size; the DNA was used to work out D and trimming. In this sample the table shows about 290,000 clones, nearly 90% of which occur a single time. The top ten constitute approximately 12% of the sample.

In this sample, this clone turned up once. There is no known antigen for this receptor. No base qualities exist here, and no much larger clone lies one base off it. Trimming accounts for 6 bases at V and 4 bases at J, while the number of junction bases matched to no gene is 10. CDR1 WSHSY and CDR2 SAAADI were looked up in the germline V gene. The CDR3 runs 15 residues from the cysteine to the phenylalanine. The DNA shown is the 45-base CDR3, in frame from base 1. This clonotype was obtained from a woman younger than 45 with COVID-19, enrolled during active disease. The specimen sequenced was peripheral blood. The rearranged chain carries TRBV10-2 and TRBJ2-7; 9 of the junction bases match TRBD1. The CDR3 sequence is CASRSGQGLKYEQYF. The nucleotide sequence reads TGCGCCAGCAGATCCGGACAGGGGCTGAAGTACGAGCAGTACTTC.